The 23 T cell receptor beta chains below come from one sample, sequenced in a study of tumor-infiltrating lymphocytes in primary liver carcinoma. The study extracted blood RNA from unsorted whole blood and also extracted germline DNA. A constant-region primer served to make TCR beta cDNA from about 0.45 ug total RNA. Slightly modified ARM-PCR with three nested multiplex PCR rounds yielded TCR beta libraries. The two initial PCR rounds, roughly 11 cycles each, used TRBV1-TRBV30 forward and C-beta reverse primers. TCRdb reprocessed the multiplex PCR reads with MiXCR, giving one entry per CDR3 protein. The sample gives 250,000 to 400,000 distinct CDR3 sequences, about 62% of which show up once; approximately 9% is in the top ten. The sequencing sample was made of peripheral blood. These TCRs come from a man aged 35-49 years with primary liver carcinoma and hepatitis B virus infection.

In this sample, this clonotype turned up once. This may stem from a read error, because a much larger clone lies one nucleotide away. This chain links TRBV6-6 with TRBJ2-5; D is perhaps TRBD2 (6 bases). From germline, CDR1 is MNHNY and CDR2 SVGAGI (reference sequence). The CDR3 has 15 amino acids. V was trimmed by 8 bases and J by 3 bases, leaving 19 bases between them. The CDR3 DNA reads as TGTGCCAGCGACAGTCCCGGGGGTAGAGAAGAGACCCAGTACTTC. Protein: CASDSPGGREETQYF.

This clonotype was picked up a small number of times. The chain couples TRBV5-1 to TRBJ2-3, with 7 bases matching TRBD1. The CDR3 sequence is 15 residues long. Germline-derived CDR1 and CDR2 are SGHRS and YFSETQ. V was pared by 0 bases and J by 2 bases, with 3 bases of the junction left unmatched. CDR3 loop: CASSLDQGDTDTQYF. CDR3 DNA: TGCGCCAGCAGCTTGGACCAGGGGGACACAGATACGCAGTATTTT.

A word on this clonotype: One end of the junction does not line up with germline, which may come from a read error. The CDR3 bases are TGCACCAGCAGCTTGAGGGAAACGAACACCGGGGAGCTGTTTTTT. It yields the protein CTSSLRETNTGELFF. The chain recombines TRBV5-1 with TRBJ2-2; the D gene is possibly TRBD2 (5 bases). The CDR3 covers 15 residues. CDR1 and CDR2 (germline): SGHRS, YFSETQ.

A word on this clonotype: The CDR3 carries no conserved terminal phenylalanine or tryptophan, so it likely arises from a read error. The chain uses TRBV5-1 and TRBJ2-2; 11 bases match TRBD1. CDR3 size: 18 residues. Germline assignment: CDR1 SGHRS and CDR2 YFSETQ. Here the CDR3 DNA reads TGTGCCAGCAACTCGCCACAGGGGACAGGGGGTTACACCGGGGAGCTGTTTTAT. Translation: CASNSPQGTGGYTGELFY.

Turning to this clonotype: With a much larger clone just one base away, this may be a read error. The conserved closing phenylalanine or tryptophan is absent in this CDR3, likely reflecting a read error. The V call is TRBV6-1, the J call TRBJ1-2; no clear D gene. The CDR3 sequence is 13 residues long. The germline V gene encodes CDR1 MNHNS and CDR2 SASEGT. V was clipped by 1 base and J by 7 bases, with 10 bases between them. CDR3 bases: TGTGCCAGCAGTGAAGGGGGATTTGGTGGCTACACCTTG. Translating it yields CASSEGGFGGYTL.

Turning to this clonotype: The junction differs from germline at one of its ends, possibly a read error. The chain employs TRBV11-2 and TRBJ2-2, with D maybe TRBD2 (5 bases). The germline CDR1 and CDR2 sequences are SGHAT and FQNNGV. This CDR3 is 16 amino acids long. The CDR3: CASSIDWSGTSGELFF. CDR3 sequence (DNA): TGTGCCAGCAGCATAGATTGGAGCGGTACTAGTGGGGAGCTGTTTTTT.

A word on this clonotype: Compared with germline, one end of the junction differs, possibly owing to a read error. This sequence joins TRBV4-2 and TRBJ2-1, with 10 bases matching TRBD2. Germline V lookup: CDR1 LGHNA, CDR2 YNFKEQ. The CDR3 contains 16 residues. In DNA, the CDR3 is TGTGGCAGCAGCCAAGTTCGGCTAGCGGGAGACAATGAGCAATTCTTC. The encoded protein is CGSSQVRLAGDNEQFF.

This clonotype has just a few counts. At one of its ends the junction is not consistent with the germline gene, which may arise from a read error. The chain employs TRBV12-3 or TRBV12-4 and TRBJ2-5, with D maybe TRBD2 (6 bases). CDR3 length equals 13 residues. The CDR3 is CANSLSGVETQYF. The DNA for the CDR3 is TGTGCCAACAGTTTATCGGGAGTGGAGACCCAGTACTTC.

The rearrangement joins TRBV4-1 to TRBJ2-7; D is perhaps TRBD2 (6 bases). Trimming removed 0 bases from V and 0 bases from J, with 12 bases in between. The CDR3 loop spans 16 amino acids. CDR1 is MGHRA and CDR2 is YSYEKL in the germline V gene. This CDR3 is CASSQDFSGSSYEQYF. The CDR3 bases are TGCGCCAGCAGCCAAGATTTTAGCGGAAGCTCCTACGAGCAGTACTTC.

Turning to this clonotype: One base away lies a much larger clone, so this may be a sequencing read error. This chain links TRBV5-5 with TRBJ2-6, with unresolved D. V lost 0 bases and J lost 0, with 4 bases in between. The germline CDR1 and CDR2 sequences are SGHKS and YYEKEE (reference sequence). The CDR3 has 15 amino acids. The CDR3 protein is CASSLDVSGANVLTF. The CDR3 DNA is TGTGCCAGCAGCTTGGATGTCTCTGGGGCCAACGTCCTGACTTTC. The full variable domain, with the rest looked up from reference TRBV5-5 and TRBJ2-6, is DAGVTQSPTHLIKTRGQQVTLRCSPISGHKSVSWYQQVLGQGPQFIFQYYEKEERGRGNFPDRFSARQFPNYSSELNVNALLLGDSALYLCASSLDVSGANVLTFGAGSRLTVL.

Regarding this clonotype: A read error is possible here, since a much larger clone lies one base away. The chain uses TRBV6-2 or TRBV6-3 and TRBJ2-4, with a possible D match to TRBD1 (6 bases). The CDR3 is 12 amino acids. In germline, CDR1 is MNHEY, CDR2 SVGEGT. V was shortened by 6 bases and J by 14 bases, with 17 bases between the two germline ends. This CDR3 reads CASSSGVWIEYF. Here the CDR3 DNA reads TGTGCCAGCAGCTCAGGGGTTTGGATTGAGTACTTC.

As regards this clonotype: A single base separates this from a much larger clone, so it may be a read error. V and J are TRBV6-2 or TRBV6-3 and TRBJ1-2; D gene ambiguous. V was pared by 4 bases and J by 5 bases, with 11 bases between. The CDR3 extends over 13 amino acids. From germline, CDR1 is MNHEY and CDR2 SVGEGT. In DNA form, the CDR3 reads TGTGCCAGCAGTTCCAGGTCGGCGTATGGCTACACCTTC. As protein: CASSSRSAYGYTF.

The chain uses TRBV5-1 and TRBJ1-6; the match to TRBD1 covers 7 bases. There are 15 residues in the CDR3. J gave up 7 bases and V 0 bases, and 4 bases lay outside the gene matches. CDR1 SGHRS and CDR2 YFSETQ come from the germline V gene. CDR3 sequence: CASSLDGQENSPLHF. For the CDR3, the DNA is TGCGCCAGCAGCTTGGATGGACAGGAGAATTCACCCCTCCACTTT.

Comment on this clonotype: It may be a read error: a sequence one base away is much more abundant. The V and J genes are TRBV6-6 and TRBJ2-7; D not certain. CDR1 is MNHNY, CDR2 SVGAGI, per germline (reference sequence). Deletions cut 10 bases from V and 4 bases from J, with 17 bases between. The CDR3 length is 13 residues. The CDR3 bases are TGTGCCATCACCAACCAAGAAGGTTACGAGCAGTACTTC. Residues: CAITNQEGYEQYF.

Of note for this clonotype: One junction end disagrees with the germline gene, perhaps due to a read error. The CDR3 DNA is TGTGTCAGCAGCTCTGACAGGAACACTGAAGCTCTCTTT. Protein product: CVSSSDRNTEALF. The rearrangement joins TRBV7-8 to TRBJ1-1; TRBD1 might be the D (6 bases). The length of the CDR3 is 13 residues. CDR1 SGHVS and CDR2 FQNEAQ come from the germline V gene.

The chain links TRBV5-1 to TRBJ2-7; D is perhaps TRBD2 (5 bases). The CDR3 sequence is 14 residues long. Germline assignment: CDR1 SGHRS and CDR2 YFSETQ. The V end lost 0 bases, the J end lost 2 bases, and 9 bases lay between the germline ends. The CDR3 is CASSLASGPYEQYF. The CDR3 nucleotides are TGCGCCAGCAGCTTGGCCAGCGGACCCTACGAGCAGTACTTC.

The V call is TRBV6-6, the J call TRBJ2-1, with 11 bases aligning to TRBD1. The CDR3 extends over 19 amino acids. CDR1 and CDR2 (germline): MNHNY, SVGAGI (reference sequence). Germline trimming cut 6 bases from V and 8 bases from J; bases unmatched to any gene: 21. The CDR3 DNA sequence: TGTGCCAGCAGCAAACTGGGTGGACAGGGGGCGATTGGTGTGGATGAGCAGTTCTTC. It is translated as CASSKLGGQGAIGVDEQFF.

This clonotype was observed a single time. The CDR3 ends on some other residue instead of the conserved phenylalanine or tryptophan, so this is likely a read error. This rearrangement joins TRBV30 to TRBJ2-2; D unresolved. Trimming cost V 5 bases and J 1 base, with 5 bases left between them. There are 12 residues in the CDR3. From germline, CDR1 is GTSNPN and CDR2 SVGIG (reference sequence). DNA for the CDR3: TGTGCCTGGGCCCGGAACACCGGGGAGCTGTTTTCT. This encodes CAWARNTGELFS.

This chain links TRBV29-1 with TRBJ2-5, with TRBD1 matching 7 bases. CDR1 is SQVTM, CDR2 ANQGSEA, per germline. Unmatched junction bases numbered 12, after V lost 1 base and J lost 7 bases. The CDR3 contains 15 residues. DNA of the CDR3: TGCAGCGTTGAAGCGGAGAGGGGGCGAGTAGGGACCCAGTACTTC. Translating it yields CSVEAERGRVGTQYF. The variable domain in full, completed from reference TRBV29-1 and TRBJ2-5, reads SAVISQKPSRDICQRGTSLTIQCQVDSQVTMMFWYRQQPGQSLTLIATANQGSEATYESGFVIDKFPISRPNLTFSTLTVSNMSPEDSSIYLCSVEAERGRVGTQYFGPGTRLLVL.

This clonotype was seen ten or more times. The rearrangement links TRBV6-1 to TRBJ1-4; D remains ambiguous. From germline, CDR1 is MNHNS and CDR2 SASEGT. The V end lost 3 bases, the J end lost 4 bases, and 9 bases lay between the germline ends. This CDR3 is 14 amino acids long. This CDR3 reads CASSDSGFNEKLFF. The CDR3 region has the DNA TGTGCCAGCAGTGATTCAGGATTTAATGAAAAACTGTTTTTT.

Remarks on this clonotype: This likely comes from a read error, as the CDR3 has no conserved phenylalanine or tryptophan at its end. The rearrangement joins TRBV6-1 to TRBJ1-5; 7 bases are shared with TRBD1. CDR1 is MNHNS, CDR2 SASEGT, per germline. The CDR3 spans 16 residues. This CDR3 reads CTSSEGGGESNQPQHL. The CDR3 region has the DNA TGTACCAGCAGTGAAGGAGGGGGCGAGAGCAATCAGCCCCAGCATCTT.

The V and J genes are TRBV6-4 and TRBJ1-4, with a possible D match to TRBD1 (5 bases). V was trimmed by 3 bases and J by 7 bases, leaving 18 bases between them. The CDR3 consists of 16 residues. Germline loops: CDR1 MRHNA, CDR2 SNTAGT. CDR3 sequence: CASSEDVDSSPEKLFF. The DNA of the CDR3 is TGTGCCAGCAGTGAGGACGTAGACAGTAGCCCTGAAAAACTGTTTTTT.

As DNA, the CDR3 is TGTGCTAGCTGTTATACCGGGAGGCCCGGGGAGCTGTTTTTT. This encodes CASCYTGRPGELFF. This chain links TRBV12-3 or TRBV12-4 with TRBJ2-2, with 7 bases matching TRBD2. The CDR3 consists of 14 residues.